This T cell receptor beta chain was captured in a study of blood T cell repertoires in COVID-19. Across the whole study: COVID-19 samples from acute and convalescent phases originated in the United States, Italy and Spain.

The CDR3 is made up of 15 amino acids. Per the germline V gene, CDR1 is SGHTA and CDR2 is FQGNSA. Germline trimming cut 4 bases from V and 13 bases from J; bases unmatched to any gene: 15. Per the original data handling: The assay estimated nucleated cells by amplifying reference gene primers. Data came from immunoSEQ multiplex PCR; TCRdb stores just in-frame clones and leaves some out. The V and J calls and the clone size are those of that table, but D and trimming were determined from the DNA. The profile shows 250,000 to 300,000 clones, 75% to 90% of them singletons. This chain links TRBV7-2 with TRBJ2-1; 8 bases are a match to TRBD2. The clonotype was recovered from a woman between 65 and 79 years old with COVID-19, enrolled during active disease. The sequenced material came from peripheral blood. This CDR3 reads CASSSEGAGGPLQFF. CDR3 DNA: TGTGCCAGCAGCTCCGAAGGGGCGGGAGGCCCTCTACAGTTCTTC.